The text below deals with one T cell receptor (beta chain). The data originate from a study of cytotoxic CD8 clonotypes in ibrutinib-treated CLL. Study at large: More than 9 relapsed/refractory, approximately 15 treatment-naive; fewer than 18 IGHV unmutated. Median treatment time before response sampling was over ten months, range 6 to 36. Among responders, approximately 24 were partial and 2 complete; after median roughly 70 months, approximately 15 stayed remitted and 12 progressed.

Trimming took off 3 bases at V and 0 bases at J, with 8 bases between the two ends. Germline-derived CDR1 and CDR2 are SGHRS and YFSETQ. The CDR3 extends over 14 amino acids. TCRdb's copy holds only in-frame clones and misses some; the assay was immunoSEQ multiplex PCR. The sample has 43,000 or so clones; 50% to 80% are singletons. The chain employs TRBV5-1 and TRBJ2-3; no reliable D call. The receptor's source is a human donor with chronic lymphocytic leukemia. The sample was PBMCs, taken after 24 months of ibrutinib treatment. This CDR3 is CASSSPYSTDTQYF. The CDR3 nucleotides read TGCGCCAGCAGCTCTCCGTATAGCACAGATACGCAGTATTTT.